What follows are 25 T cell receptor beta chains derived from one specimen sequenced in a study of blood T cell repertoires in COVID-19. Assay: immunoSEQ multiplex PCR; the TCRdb copy retains only in-frame clones and omits some. The sample lists approximately 76,000 clones; approximately 85% were seen once. The specimen was peripheral blood. These receptors all stem from a woman older than 75 with active or convalescent COVID-19.

This chain connects TRBV7-2 to TRBJ2-5; maybe TRBD2 (5 bases). The CDR3 runs to 14 residues. Germline values: CDR1 SGHTA, CDR2 FQGNSA. V lost 8 bases and J 0 bases, leaving 13 bases between the germline ends. Here the CDR3 reads CASDLRGYQETQYF. The CDR3 coding sequence is TGTGCCAGCGATTTACGGGGATACCAAGAGACCCAGTACTTC.

The rearrangement uses TRBV4-3 and TRBJ1-3, with no clear D. CDR1 and CDR2 (germline): LGHNA, YSLEER. The CDR3 runs 16 residues. Trimming took 3 bases from V and 7 from J, leaving 19 bases between them. CDR3 amino acids: CASSHSRTERGNTIYF. The CDR3 DNA sequence: TGCGCCAGCAGCCATTCCAGGACGGAGAGAGGGAACACCATATATTTT.

This chain joins TRBV7-2 and TRBJ2-2, with TRBD2 identical over 8 bases. This CDR3 contains 14 residues. V trimming: 3 bases; J trimming: 5 bases; junction bases outside the gene matches: 2. Germline values: CDR1 SGHTA, CDR2 FQGNSA. The CDR3 DNA reads as TGTGCCAGCAGCTTTATAGCGGGAACCGGGGAGCTGTTTTTT. This sequence encodes CASSFIAGTGELFF.

This rearrangement joins TRBV3-1 (or the pseudogene TRBV3-2) to TRBJ2-5, with TRBD1 as a possible D gene (6 bases). The CDR3 loop spans 15 amino acids. In germline, CDR1 is LGHDT, CDR2 YNNKEL (reference sequence). Between the trimmed V and J ends, which lost 4 bases and 0 bases, there was a span of 12 bases. The CDR3 loop is CASSRPTGYQETQYF. DNA for the CDR3: TGTGCCAGCAGCCGACCAACAGGGTACCAAGAGACCCAGTACTTC.

J is TRBJ2-3 and V is TRBV7-3; D might be TRBD2 (6 bases). The CDR3 extends over 16 amino acids. Germline loops: CDR1 SGHTA, CDR2 FQGTGA. V lost 2 bases and J 11 bases, leaving 23 bases between the germline ends. The CDR3 reads CASSLGAKEPGGLQYF. The CDR3, as DNA: TGTGCCAGCAGCTTAGGGGCTAAGGAACCTGGGGGACTGCAGTATTTT.

This chain links TRBV5-1 with TRBJ2-7; 8 nucleotides agree with TRBD1. This CDR3 is built from 15 residues. CDR1 and CDR2 (germline): SGHRS, YFSETQ. V lost 0 bases to trimming and J lost 0 bases; unmatched junction nucleotides: 2. This CDR3 is CASSLGDRNSYEQYF. In DNA, the CDR3 is TGCGCCAGCAGCTTGGGGGACAGGAACTCCTACGAGCAGTACTTC.

The chain couples TRBV29-1 to TRBJ2-5; TRBD2 matches at 7 bases. CDR3 size: 13 residues. V lost 6 bases, J lost 5 bases, and 9 bases stayed unmatched. Germline V gene data show CDR1 as SQVTM and CDR2 as ANQGSEA. The CDR3 region has the DNA TGCAGCGTGGCGACTAGCTCTCGGGAGACCCAGTACTTC. Encoded protein: CSVATSSRETQYF.

The CDR3 here is CASSPLTAAGAWETQYF. DNA of the CDR3: TGTGCCAGCAGCCCCCTAACCGCAGCGGGGGCCTGGGAGACCCAGTACTTC. This sequence joins TRBV7-9 and TRBJ2-5, with 8 positions matching TRBD2. V was clipped by 5 bases and J by 5 bases; unmatched bases: 16. The germline CDR1 and CDR2 sequences are SEHNR and FQNEAQ (reference sequence). This CDR3 comprises 17 residues.

The rearrangement links TRBV7-2 to TRBJ1-1; 8 bases line up with TRBD1. The CDR3 consists of 15 residues. J lost 5 bases, V lost 3 bases, and 8 bases had no gene match. Germline V gene lookup returns CDR1 SGHTA and CDR2 FQGNSA. CDR3 sequence reads: CASSFGQGLGTEAFF. The CDR3 DNA reads as TGTGCCAGCAGCTTCGGACAGGGTTTGGGGACTGAAGCTTTCTTT.

The genes are TRBV19 and TRBJ2-1, with 7 positions matching TRBD1. In germline, CDR1 is LNHDA, CDR2 SQIVND (reference sequence). Unmatched junction bases numbered 7, after V lost 6 bases and J lost 2 bases. The CDR3 is 15 amino acids. CDR3 bases: TGTGCCAGTAGAGGGTCGGGACAGCCCTACAATGAGCAGTTCTTC. Its protein is CASRGSGQPYNEQFF.

This chain uses TRBV10-3 with TRBJ1-2; the D is unclear. CDR1 and CDR2 (germline): ENHRY, SYGVKD. The CDR3 length is 14 residues. V was trimmed by 7 bases and J by 4 bases, leaving 16 bases between them. The CDR3 DNA reads TGTGCCATCACTCCGGGAGGATCTCCCTATGGCTACACCTTC. Translation: CAITPGGSPYGYTF.

This chain connects TRBV28 to TRBJ2-5; 8 nucleotides match TRBD1. CDR1 and CDR2 from the germline V gene are MDHEN and SYDVKM. The CDR3 runs 15 residues. V gave up 6 bases and J gave up 4 bases; unmatched junction bases: 10. CDR3 sequence (DNA): TGTGCCAGCAGCCCCGGACAGGGTTACCGAGAGACCCAGTACTTC. Its translation: CASSPGQGYRETQYF.

The chain couples TRBV6-5 to TRBJ2-7; tentative D call: TRBD2 (7 bases). The CDR3 has 14 amino acids. The germline gives CDR1 MNHEY, CDR2 SVGAGI. The germline V and J ends were trimmed by 0 bases and 5 bases, with 11 bases remaining between them. The CDR3 DNA reads as TGTGCCAGCAGTTACTCAAGGGGGAGGGACGAGCAGTACTTC. This sequence encodes CASSYSRGRDEQYF.

This clone occurred a few times. V usage is TRBV6-5 and J usage is TRBJ2-7; the match to TRBD2 covers 11 bases. CDR1 and CDR2 (germline): MNHEY, SVGAGI. With V trimmed by 7 bases and J by 3 bases, 5 bases remained unmatched. This CDR3 contains 14 residues. The CDR3 nucleotides are TGTGCCAGCACCTCACTAGCGGGGGTCTACGAGCAGTACTTC. Residues: CASTSLAGVYEQYF.

This chain uses TRBV25-1 with TRBJ1-2, with 10 nucleotides matching TRBD1. The junction had 11 bases not matched to a gene; V was cut back by 1 base and J by 6 bases. The V gene's germline CDR1 is MGHDK and CDR2 SYGVNS. This CDR3 spans 17 amino acids. The CDR3 DNA follows: TGTGCCAGCAGTGAATGGAGGCGACAGGGGGCGCTGAATGGCTACACCTTC. It codes for CASSEWRRQGALNGYTF.

The chain employs TRBV6-2 or TRBV6-3 and TRBJ1-6; 7 nucleotides align to TRBD1. The germline CDR1 and CDR2 sequences are MNHEY and SVGEGT. This CDR3 has 17 amino acids. Losses at the gene ends were 2 bases for V and 4 bases for J; bases not matched to a gene: 8. This CDR3 reads CASSYLFQGQYNSPLHF. The CDR3 nucleotides are TGTGCCAGCAGTTACCTTTTCCAGGGACAGTATAATTCACCCCTCCACTTT.

This chain uses TRBV30 with TRBJ2-3; D is unresolved. V shed 2 bases and J shed 7 bases, with 4 bases lying between them. Per germline, CDR1 GTSNPN and CDR2 SVGIG (reference sequence). The CDR3 extends over 10 amino acids. Written as DNA, the CDR3 is TGTGCCTGGAGTAACTATACGCAGTATTTT. Its translation is CAWSNYTQYF.

The chain uses TRBV20-1 and TRBJ2-5, with D maybe TRBD1 (6 bases). Germline values: CDR1 DFQATT, CDR2 SNEGSKA (reference sequence). The CDR3 loop spans 11 amino acids. The CDR3: CSVQGGETQYF. The CDR3, as DNA: TGCAGCGTACAGGGCGGGGAGACCCAGTACTTC.

The V and J genes are TRBV28 and TRBJ2-7, with TRBD1 identical over 9 bases. CDR3 length: 12 residues. Looked up from germline, CDR1 is MDHEN and CDR2 is SYDVKM. The CDR3 sequence: CGTGTGLDEQYF. The DNA of the CDR3 is TGTGGCACTGGGACAGGGCTTGACGAGCAGTACTTC.

The rearrangement joins TRBV4-3 to TRBJ1-6; 9 bases fit TRBD1. The V gene's germline CDR1 is LGHNA and CDR2 YSLEER. V lost 1 base to trimming and J lost 6 bases; unmatched junction nucleotides: 4. CDR3 size: 16 residues. The DNA for the CDR3 is TGCGCCAGCAGCCAAGTAGCGACAGGGGGTAATTCACCCCTCCACTTT. Translation gives CASSQVATGGNSPLHF.

This clone was seen only once. This chain links TRBV19 with TRBJ1-4; D remains ambiguous. CDR1 is LNHDA and CDR2 is SQIVND in the germline V gene (reference sequence). The CDR3 loop spans 17 amino acids. Trimming took off 2 bases at V and 5 bases at J, with 18 bases between the two ends. Here the CDR3 DNA reads TGTGCCAGTAGTATAAACTCCCAGAGAGGAGGGAATGAAAAACTGTTTTTT. This sequence encodes CASSINSQRGGNEKLFF.

V usage is TRBV30 and J usage is TRBJ1-1; D gene uncertain. This CDR3 region has 11 residues. Per germline, CDR1 GTSNPN and CDR2 SVGIG (reference sequence). V lost 1 base to trimming and J lost 4 bases, with 4 bases between them. The CDR3 DNA follows: TGTGCCTGGAGTGGGAGCACTGAAGCTTTCTTT. Its protein product is CAWSGSTEAFF.

This sequence joins TRBV5-6 and TRBJ1-5; no definite D call. The germline gives CDR1 SGHDT, CDR2 YYEEEE. V shed 3 bases and J shed 7 bases, with 17 bases lying between them. The CDR3 runs to 15 residues. For the CDR3, the DNA is TGTGCCAGCAGCTCCCGAGGGCACTTCGCCCAGCCCCAGCATTTT. Translated: CASSSRGHFAQPQHF.

The V call is TRBV20-1, the J call TRBJ1-5; no definite D call. This CDR3 comprises 12 residues. With 3 bases removed from V and 4 bases from J, the gap between germline ends came to 7 bases. Germline V gene lookup returns CDR1 DFQATT and CDR2 SNEGSKA (reference sequence). The CDR3 DNA follows: TGCAGTGCTAGTTTCCTAAATCAGCCCCAGCATTTT. Translation: CSASFLNQPQHF.

The V gene is TRBV30, the J gene TRBJ1-1; no clear D gene. Germline values: CDR1 GTSNPN, CDR2 SVGIG (reference sequence). This CDR3 has 14 residues. The V and J ends lost 0 bases and 1 base respectively, with 9 bases between them. CDR3 amino acids: CAWSVSGRNTEAFF. CDR3 nucleotide sequence: TGTGCCTGGAGTGTATCAGGAAGGAACACTGAAGCTTTCTTT.